This T cell receptor beta chain emerged from a study of CXCR3-negative and CXCR3-positive naive CD8 T cells (dated by TCRdb to between 2019 and 2020). Turning to the overall study: In total, 130 million to 150 million TRB reads were obtained, which works out to roughly 1.5 +/- 0.3 million reads per library. Diversity and physicochemical repertoire analyses covered under twelve donors pooled from two independent experiments. The TRBV-TRBJ cluster analysis covered naive subsets from roughly five donors and memory cells from 3 donors. Beyond this particular receptor, the publication reports: TRB CDR3s from CXCR3-positive naive cells showed higher hydrophobicity (lower Kidera factor 4), lower energy, and higher strength and volume indices than CXCR3-negative naive cells. Surface CD5, linked to self-reactivity in mice, was comparable between naive subsets; TCR interaction strength was therefore also inferred from TRB CDR3 physicochemical properties. Within the same donor, TRBV-TRBJ usage looked similar between naive CXCR3-negative and CXCR3-positive cells, but memory cells had distinct patterns. Both naive subsets had comparably high repertoire diversity, while memory CD8+ T cells had much lower repertoire diversity. Freshly isolated PBMCs were used for most assays because CXCR3 expression partially decreased after cryopreservation.

For every CD8+ T cell subset, approximately 330,000 cells were flow-sorted straight into RLT lysis buffer, and each subset was sorted in triplicate. To keep memory contaminants out, a stringent definition of naive CD8+ T cells was applied: CD45RO-CCR7+CD27+CD95-. Peripheral blood mononuclear cells were isolated from buffy coats using standard density gradient centrifugation. Naive CXCR3-negative and CXCR3-positive CD8+ T cells were flow-sorted on a FACSAria III. An RNeasy Mini Kit was used to extract total RNA from the sorted cells. Comments on this clonotype: Its cognate antigen has yet to be identified.

TCRdb shows the sequencer as NextSeq 550. The Human TCR Profiling Kit (MiLaboratory) was used to make UMI-labeled 5' RACE TRB cDNA libraries. The full amount of extracted RNA was used for cDNA synthesis, and the full amount of resulting cDNA was used for PCR amplification. Libraries were prepared in parallel with an identical number of PCR cycles. Concerning the study's data processing: With a minimum of two reads required per UMI, MIGEC and MiXCR pulled out about 49,000 +/- 11,000 unique UMI-labeled TRB cDNA molecules from each library. On average, each library contained roughly 40,000 +/- 10,000 functional in-frame TRB CDR3 nucleotide clonotypes without stop codons. After downsampling to 5000 UMI-labeled TRB molecules per sample, diversity metrics such as normalized Shannon-Wiener and Chao1 were calculated in VDJtools. VDJtools computed clonotype-size-weighted physicochemical properties of the central five CDR3 residues: interaction energy, strength, volume and Kidera factor 4. TCRdb reprocessed the reads, so every CDR3 protein sequence counts as one entry and DNA is not shown. The authors' filters were not applied to this entry. The table of this sample itemizes 100,000 to 150,000 distinct CDR3 sequences. Approximately 0.29% of the sample goes to the ten largest clones.

The germline V gene encodes CDR1 SGHAT and CDR2 FQNNGV. The CDR3 covers 11 residues, taking in both the cysteine and the phenylalanine. This entry has no DNA. The chain employs TRBV11-2 and TRBJ2-1; as DNA is missing, the TRBD1 call by TCRdb cannot be tested. Sequencing used naive CXCR3- CD8+ T cells from blood. Read against the paper, the sample's cell subset or site label means: CD45RO-CCR7+CD27+CD95- naive CD8+ T cells lacking CXCR3 (TNR3-). This receptor was identified in a human donor in good health. Some clones in this sample may be carry-over from other donors' samples. CDR3 region: CASSLGGQEDF.